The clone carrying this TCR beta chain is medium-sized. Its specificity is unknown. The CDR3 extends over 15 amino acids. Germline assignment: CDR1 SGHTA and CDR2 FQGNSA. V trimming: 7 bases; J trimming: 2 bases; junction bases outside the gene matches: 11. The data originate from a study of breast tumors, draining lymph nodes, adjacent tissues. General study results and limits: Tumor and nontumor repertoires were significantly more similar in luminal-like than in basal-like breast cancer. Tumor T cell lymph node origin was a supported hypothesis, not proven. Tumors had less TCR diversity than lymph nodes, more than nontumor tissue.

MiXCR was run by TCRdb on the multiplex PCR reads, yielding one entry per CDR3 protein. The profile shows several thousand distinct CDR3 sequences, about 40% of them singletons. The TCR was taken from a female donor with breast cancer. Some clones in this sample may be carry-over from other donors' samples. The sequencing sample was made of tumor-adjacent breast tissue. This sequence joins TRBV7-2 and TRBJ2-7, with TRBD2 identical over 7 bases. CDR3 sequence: CASNPGLGGTYEQYF. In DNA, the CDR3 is TGTGCCAGCAACCCCGGCTTGGGAGGGACCTACGAGCAGTACTTC.